This TCR beta chain was obtained from a study of cytomegalovirus exposure and HLA in healthy donors. Primers for the PCR totalled 60 Vbeta and 13 Jbeta. The protocol was immunoSEQ multiplex PCR, while the TCRdb copy is restricted to in-frame clones and leaves out a portion. The table shows almost 95,000 clones, with more than 60% occurring only once. Healthy bone marrow donors made up the donors. Study-wide results and caveats: In a later analysis, TCR beta V- and J-gene trimming showed a link to a missense DCLRE1C variant.

Germline trimming cut 4 bases from V and 3 bases from J; bases unmatched to any gene: 8. Germline loops: CDR1 MGHRA, CDR2 YSYEKL. The CDR3 is 16 amino acids. On this clone: As yet, its antigen is unknown. At the DNA level, this CDR3 is encoded by other sequences in the same sample as well.

The gene calls are TRBV4-1 and TRBJ1-1, with 10 bases aligning to TRBD1. This TCR derives from a man between 25 and 39 years old in good health and CMV-seronegative. Material: PBMCs. The CDR3: CASSPRDRGTYTEAFF. The CDR3 nucleotides read TGCGCCAGCAGCCCCCGGGACAGGGGCACATACACTGAAGCTTTCTTT.